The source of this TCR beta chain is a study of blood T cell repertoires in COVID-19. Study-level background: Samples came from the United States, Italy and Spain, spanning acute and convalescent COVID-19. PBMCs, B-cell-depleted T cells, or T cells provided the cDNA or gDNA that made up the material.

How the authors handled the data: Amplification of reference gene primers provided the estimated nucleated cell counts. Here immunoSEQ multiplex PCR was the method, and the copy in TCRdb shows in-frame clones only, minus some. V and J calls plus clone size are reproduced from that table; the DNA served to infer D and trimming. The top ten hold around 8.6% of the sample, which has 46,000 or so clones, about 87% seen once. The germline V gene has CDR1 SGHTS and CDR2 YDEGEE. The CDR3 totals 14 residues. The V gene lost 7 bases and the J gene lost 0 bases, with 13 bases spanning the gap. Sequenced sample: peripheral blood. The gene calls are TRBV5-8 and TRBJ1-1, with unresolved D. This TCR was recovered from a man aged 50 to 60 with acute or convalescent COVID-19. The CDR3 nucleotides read TGTGCCAGCCAGGTTCCCGGCGTGAACACTGAAGCTTTCTTT. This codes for CASQVPGVNTEAFF.